This T cell receptor (beta chain) was profiled in a study of cytomegalovirus exposure and HLA in healthy donors. Whole-study findings and limits: Later on, an analysis tied 15,000 to 20,000 TCR beta sequences to HLA alleles at 0.05 false discovery rate.

Deletions cut 3 bases from V and 6 bases from J, with 23 bases between. CDR1 and CDR2 from the germline V gene are LNHDA and SQIVND (reference sequence). The CDR3 runs to 18 residues. 60 Vbeta and 13 Jbeta primers were used in PCR. Assay: immunoSEQ multiplex PCR; the TCRdb copy retains only in-frame clones and omits some. This sample yields about 210,000 clones, of which around 76% are seen a single time; about 6.4% belongs to the top ten. Notes on this clone: Its antigen is undetermined.

Input material: PBMCs. This TCR derives from a man aged 40-55 years in good health and CMV-seropositive. V and J are TRBV19 and TRBJ2-2, with a weak D call TRBD2 (6 bases). The DNA of the CDR3 is TGTGCCAGTAGTATGAGCCCCGGAGGGATCCAGAGGGCCGGGGAGCTGTTTTTT. It codes for CASSMSPGGIQRAGELFF.